The 5 T cell receptor beta chains presented below share a single source sample, sequenced in a study of blood T cell repertoires in COVID-19. The repertoire was sequenced with immunoSEQ multiplex PCR; TCRdb's copy has only in-frame clones and lacks some. The sample carries about 62,000 clones, around 74% recorded once. The sample comprised peripheral blood. These receptors all stem from a woman aged 50 to 60 with active or convalescent COVID-19.

The rearrangement links TRBV6-5 to TRBJ2-1; weak D call: TRBD2 (5 bases). The V gene's germline CDR1 is MNHEY and CDR2 SVGAGI. The CDR3 has 15 amino acids. The V end lost 0 bases, the J end lost 3 bases, and 9 bases lay between the germline ends. The CDR3: CASSYSGGRYNEQFF. CDR3 nucleotide sequence: TGTGCCAGCAGTTACTCTGGCGGGCGCTACAATGAGCAGTTCTTC.

The V call is TRBV18, the J call TRBJ1-2, with TRBD1 matching 7 bases. The CDR3 covers 13 residues. J was trimmed by 6 bases and V by 5 bases; bases with no gene match: 6. CDR1 KGHSH and CDR2 LQKENI come from the germline V gene. The CDR3 region has the DNA TGTGCCAGCTCAAGGATACAGGGGAATGGCTACACCTTC. Its translation: CASSRIQGNGYTF.

This clone has a handful of counts. The V call is TRBV10-3, the J call TRBJ1-1; possible D gene TRBD1, 6 bases. The germline V gene encodes CDR1 ENHRY and CDR2 SYGVKD. This CDR3 is 14 amino acids long. Trimming took off 3 bases at V and 3 bases at J, with 11 bases between the two ends. Here the CDR3 DNA reads TGTGCCATCAGTGAACCCGGGACACACACTGAAGCTTTCTTT. Amino acid sequence: CAISEPGTHTEAFF.

This chain links TRBV5-1 with TRBJ2-7, with 11 positions matching TRBD2. Germline V gene lookup returns CDR1 SGHRS and CDR2 YFSETQ. The CDR3 loop spans 15 amino acids. The J segment lost 3 bases and the V segment lost 2 bases, leaving 4 bases of the junction unmatched. In nucleotides, the CDR3 is TGCGCCAGCAGCTTTAATAGCGGGAGGGTCTACGAGCAGTACTTC. Translating it yields CASSFNSGRVYEQYF.

The chain employs TRBV7-9 and TRBJ1-2; D is possibly TRBD1 (5 bases). This CDR3 spans 13 amino acids. Germline assignment: CDR1 SEHNR and CDR2 FQNEAQ (reference sequence). V shed 2 bases and J shed 7 bases, with 11 bases lying between them. The CDR3 spells CASSLRGYSGYTF. CDR3 bases: TGTGCCAGCAGCTTACGGGGGTATAGTGGCTACACCTTC.